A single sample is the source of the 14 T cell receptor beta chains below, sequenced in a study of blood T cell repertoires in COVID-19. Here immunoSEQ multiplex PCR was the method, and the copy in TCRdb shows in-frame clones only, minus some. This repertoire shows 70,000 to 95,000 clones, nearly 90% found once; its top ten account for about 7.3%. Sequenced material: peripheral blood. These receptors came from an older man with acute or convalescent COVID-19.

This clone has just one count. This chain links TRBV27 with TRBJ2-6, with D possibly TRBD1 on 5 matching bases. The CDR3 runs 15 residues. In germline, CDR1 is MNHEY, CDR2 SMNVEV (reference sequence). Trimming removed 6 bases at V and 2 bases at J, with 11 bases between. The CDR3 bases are TGTGCCAGCAGCTCCGACAGTGCTGGGGCCAACGTCCTGACTTTC. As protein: CASSSDSAGANVLTF.

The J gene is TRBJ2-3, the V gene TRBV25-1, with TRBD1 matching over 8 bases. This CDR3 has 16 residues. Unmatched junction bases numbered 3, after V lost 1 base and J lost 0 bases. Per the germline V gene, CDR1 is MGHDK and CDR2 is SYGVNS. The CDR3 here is CASSEWDRPSTDTQYF. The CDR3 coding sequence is TGTGCCAGCAGTGAATGGGACAGGCCAAGCACAGATACGCAGTATTTT.

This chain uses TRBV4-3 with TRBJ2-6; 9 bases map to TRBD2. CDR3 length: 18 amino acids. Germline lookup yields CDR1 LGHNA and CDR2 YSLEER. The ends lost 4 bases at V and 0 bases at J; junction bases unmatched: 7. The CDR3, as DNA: TGCGCCAGCAGCCCTTCCACGGGACTAGCCTCTGGGGCCAACGTCCTGACTTTC. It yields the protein CASSPSTGLASGANVLTF.

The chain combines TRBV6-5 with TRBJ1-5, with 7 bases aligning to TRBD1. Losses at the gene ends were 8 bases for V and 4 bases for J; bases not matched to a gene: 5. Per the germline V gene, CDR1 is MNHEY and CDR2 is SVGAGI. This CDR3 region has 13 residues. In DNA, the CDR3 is TGTGCCAGCGCGGGACAGCAAAATCAGCCCCAGCATTTT. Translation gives CASAGQQNQPQHF.

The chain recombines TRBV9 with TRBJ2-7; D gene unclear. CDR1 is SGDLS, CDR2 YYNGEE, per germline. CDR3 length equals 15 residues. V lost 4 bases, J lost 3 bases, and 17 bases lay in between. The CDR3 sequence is CASSPHPVGDYEQYF. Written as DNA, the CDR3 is TGTGCCAGCAGCCCCCACCCGGTAGGAGACTACGAGCAGTACTTC.

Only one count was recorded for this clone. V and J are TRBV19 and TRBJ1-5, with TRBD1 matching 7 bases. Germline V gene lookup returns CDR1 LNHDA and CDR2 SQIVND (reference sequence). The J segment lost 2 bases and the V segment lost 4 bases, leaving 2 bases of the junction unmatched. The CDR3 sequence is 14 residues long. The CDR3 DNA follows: TGTGCCAGTAGTAGACAGGGAGGCAATCAGCCCCAGCATTTT. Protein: CASSRQGGNQPQHF.

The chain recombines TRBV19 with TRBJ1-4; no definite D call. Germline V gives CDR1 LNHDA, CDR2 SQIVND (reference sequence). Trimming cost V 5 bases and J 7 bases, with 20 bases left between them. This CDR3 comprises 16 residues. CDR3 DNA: TGTGCCAGTAGTCTAGGGTATCAAAGAGGGCTTGAAAAACTGTTTTTT. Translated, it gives CASSLGYQRGLEKLFF.

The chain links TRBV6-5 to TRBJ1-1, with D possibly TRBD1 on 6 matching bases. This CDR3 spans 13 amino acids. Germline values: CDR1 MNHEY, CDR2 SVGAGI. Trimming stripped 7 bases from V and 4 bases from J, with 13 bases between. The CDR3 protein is CASTFSGATEAFF. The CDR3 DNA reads TGTGCCAGCACATTCTCAGGGGCCACTGAAGCTTTCTTT.

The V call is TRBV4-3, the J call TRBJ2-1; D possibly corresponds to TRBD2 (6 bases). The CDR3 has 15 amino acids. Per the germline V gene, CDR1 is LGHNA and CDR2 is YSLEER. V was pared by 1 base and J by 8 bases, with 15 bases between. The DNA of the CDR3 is TGCGCCAGCAGCCAAGGGGGGGTTCTCGGCGATGAGCAGTTCTTC. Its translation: CASSQGGVLGDEQFF.

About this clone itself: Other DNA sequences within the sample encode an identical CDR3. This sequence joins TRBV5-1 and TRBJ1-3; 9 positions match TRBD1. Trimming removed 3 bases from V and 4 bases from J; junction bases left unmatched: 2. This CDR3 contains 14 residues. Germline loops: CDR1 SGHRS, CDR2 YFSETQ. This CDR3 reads CASSSGTGGNTIYF. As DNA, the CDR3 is TGCGCCAGCAGCTCAGGGACAGGGGGAAACACCATATATTTT.

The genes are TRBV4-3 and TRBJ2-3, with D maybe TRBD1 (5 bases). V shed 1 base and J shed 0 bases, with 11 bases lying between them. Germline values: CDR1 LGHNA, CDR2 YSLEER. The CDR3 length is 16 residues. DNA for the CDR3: TGCGCCAGCAGCCAAGTCGCGCAGGGCAGCACAGATACGCAGTATTTT. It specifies CASSQVAQGSTDTQYF.

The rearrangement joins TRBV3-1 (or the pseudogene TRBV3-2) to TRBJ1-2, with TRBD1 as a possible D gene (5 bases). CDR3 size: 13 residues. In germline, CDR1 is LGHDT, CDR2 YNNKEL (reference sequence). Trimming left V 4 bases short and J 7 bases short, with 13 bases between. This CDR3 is CASSLGGVGGYTF. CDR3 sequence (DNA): TGTGCCAGCAGCCTTGGGGGGGTAGGTGGCTACACCTTC.

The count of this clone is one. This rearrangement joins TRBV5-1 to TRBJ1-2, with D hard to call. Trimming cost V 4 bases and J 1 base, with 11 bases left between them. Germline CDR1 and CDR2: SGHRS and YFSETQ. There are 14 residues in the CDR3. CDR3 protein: CASSEYGINYGYTF. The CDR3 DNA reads TGCGCCAGCAGCGAATACGGGATTAACTATGGCTACACCTTC.

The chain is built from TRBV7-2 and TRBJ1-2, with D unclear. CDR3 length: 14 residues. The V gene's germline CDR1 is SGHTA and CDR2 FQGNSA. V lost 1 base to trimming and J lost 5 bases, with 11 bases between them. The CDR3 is CASSLEIRSYGYTF. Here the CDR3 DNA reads TGTGCCAGCAGCTTAGAAATTCGGTCGTATGGCTACACCTTC.